The following is a T cell receptor (beta chain) sequence with its context. Its antigen is unknown. The treatment here: oral pan-JAK inhibitor, 5-10 mg twice daily. The investigators collected lesional scalp punch biopsies and peripheral blood from alopecia areata patients. This specimen belongs to a study of CD8+ T cells in alopecia areata. About the research overall: Tofacitinib exposure lasted 6 to 18 months, followed by 6 months off drug. Study-wide findings and caveats: Normal scalp had lower clonality than lesional scalp, with alopecia totalis/universalis lesions showing this most strongly. Scalp samples also yield sequences of resident alphabeta T cells from normal skin.

The CDR3 is made up of 13 amino acids. V dropped 5 bases and J dropped 2; count of bases not matched to a gene: 5. Germline loops: CDR1 SQVTM, CDR2 ANQGSEA. In each case, RNA was isolated and then reverse transcribed into cDNA as the sequencing template. Sequencing used immunoSEQ multiplex PCR; TCRdb keeps in-frame clones, though not all of them. The sample contains 200,000 to 250,000 clones, roughly two fifths of which appear only once. The starting material was CD4+ T cells sorted from blood, obtained at roughly week 36, from a patient treated with tofacitinib. The V and J genes are TRBV29-1 and TRBJ2-7, with 8 bases matching TRBD1. The receptor's source is a human donor with alopecia areata. The CDR3 coding sequence is TGCAGCGTTCCGGGACAGGCGACCTACGAGCAGTACTTC. Protein product: CSVPGQATYEQYF.